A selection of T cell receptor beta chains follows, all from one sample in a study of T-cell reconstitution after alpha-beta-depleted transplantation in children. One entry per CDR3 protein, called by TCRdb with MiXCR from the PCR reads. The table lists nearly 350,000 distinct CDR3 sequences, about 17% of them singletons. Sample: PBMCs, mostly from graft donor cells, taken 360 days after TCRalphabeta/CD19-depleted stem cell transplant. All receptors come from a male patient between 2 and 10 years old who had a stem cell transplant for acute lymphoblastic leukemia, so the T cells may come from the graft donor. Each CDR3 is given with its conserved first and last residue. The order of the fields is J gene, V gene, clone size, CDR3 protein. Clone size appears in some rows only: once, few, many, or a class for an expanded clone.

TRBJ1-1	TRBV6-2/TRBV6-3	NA	CASSYSFNPEAFF
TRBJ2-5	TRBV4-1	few	CASSLGTVFETQYF
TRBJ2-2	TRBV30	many	CAWSGPGELFF
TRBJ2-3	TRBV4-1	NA	CASSQVRHGGAFDTQYF
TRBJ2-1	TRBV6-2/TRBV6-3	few	CASSSSGRSFNEQFF
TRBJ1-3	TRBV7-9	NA	CASSAPAVSGNTIYF
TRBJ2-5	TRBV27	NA	CASSLLAQETQYF
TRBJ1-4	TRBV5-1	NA	CASSLYTPGGEKLFF
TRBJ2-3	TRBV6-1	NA	CASRGLQRDTDTQYF
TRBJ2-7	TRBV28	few	CASSFIPYYEQYF
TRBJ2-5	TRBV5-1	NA	CASSLPRGTEETQYF
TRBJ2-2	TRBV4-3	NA	CASSQDLGGVLNTGELFF
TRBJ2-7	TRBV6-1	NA	CASRTLAGAPLEQYF
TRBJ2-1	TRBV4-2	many	CASSQASGSGEQFF
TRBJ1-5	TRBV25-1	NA	CASSGRSNQPQHF
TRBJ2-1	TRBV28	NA	CASSRDQPSYNEQFF
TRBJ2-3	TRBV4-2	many	CASSQGDTQYF
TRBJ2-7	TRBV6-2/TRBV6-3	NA	CASSPAEGGVYEQYF
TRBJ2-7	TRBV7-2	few	CASSPVGVDRAYEQYF
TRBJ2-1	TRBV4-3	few	CASSPSLAGGTDNEQFF
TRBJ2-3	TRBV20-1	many	CSAKRPTSGRPTDTQYF
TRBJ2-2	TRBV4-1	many	CASSLWRLGNTGELFF
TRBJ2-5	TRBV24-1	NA	CATSDTSTTQETQYF
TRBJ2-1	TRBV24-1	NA	CATSDSGLAQDEQFF
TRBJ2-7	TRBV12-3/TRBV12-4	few	CASSEGPYEQYF
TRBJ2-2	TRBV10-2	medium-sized	CASSRIAEHTGELFF
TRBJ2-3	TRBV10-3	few	CAISYRDRGDTQYF
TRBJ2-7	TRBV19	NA	CASGGGSHEQYF
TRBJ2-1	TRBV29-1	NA	CSVEDRSGHTFSYNEQFF
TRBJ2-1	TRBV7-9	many	CASSSLVLNEQFF
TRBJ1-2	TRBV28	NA	CASSPYLLRAGVGYTF
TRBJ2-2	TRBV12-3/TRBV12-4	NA	CASSEQGRGHGELFF
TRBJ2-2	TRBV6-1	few	CASSGTGVVRELFF
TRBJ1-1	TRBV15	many	CATAPGGRNTEAFF
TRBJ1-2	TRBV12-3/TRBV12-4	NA	CASSFSGQGVDYGYTF
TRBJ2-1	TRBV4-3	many	CASSQDWGSGSSYNEQFF
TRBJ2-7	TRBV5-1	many	CASSLSGYSYEQYF
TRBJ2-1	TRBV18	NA	CASSPPDRDLYNEQFF
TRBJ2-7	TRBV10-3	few	CAISPGQVWEQYF
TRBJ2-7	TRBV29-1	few	CSVEGRRSSSYEQYF
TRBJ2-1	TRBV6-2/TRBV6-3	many	CASSYQGTRKQFF
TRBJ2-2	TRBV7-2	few	CASLGYGELFF
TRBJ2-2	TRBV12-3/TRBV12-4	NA	CASSFSSGITGELFF
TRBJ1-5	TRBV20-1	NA	CSARRQNSNQPQHF
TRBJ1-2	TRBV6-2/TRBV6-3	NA	CASSYAGEFLYGYTF